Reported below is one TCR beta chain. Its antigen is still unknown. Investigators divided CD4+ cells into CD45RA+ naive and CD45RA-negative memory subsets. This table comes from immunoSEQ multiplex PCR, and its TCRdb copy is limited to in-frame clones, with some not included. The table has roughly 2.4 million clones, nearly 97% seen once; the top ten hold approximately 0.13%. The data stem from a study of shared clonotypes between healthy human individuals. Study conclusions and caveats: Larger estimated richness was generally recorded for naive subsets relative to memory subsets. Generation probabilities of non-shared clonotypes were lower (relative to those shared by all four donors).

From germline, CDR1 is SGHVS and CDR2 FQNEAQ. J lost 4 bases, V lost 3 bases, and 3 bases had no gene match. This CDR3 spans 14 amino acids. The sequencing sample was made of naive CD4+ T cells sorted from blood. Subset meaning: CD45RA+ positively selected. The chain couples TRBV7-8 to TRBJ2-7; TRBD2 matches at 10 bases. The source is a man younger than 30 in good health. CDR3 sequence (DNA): TGTGCCAGCAGCTTTAGCGGGGGGCGATACGAGCAGTACTTC. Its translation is CASSFSGGRYEQYF.